This record covers a single T cell receptor beta chain. V lost 2 bases, J lost 3 bases, and 10 bases lay in between. This CDR3 spans 14 amino acids. Germline-derived CDR1 and CDR2 are SGHNT and YENEEA. The source of the sample is a study of blood T cell repertoires in COVID-19. About the research overall: Some COVID-19 samples were acute and others convalescent; all came from the United States, Italy and Spain. PBMCs, B-cell-depleted T cells, or T cells provided the cDNA or gDNA that made up the material.

In the authors' workflow: The assay estimated nucleated cells by amplifying reference gene primers. TCRdb's table, derived via immunoSEQ multiplex PCR, lists solely in-frame clones and lacks some. The V and J calls and the clone size are those of that table, but D and trimming were determined from the DNA. Of 400,000 to 450,000 clones in the sample, roughly 85% were seen once. Sequencing input: peripheral blood. This receptor was taken from a woman between 25 and 40 years old with active or convalescent COVID-19. The V gene is TRBV11-3, the J gene TRBJ2-5, with a possible D match to TRBD2 (6 bases). The CDR3 is CASSLSPSEETQYF. Here the CDR3 DNA reads TGTGCCAGCAGCTTAAGCCCTAGCGAAGAGACCCAGTACTTC.